This T cell receptor (beta chain) was obtained from a study of T cell clonality in common variable immunodeficiency. Here immunoSEQ multiplex PCR was the method, and the copy in TCRdb shows in-frame clones only, minus some. The sample contains tens of thousands of clones, none occurring once; approximately 1.6% lies in the top ten. This clone came up many times. The read terminates 3 residues ahead of where the CDR3 ends, so the germline J gene completes it. Germline CDR1 and CDR2: DFQATT and SNEGSKA (reference sequence). The CDR3 is made up of 13 amino acids. The V gene lost 0 bases and the J gene lost 4 bases, with 9 bases spanning the gap.

The chain links TRBV20-1 to TRBJ1-1; D is unresolved. This clonotype was sampled from a person aged 18 to 70 in good health. Sequenced material: peripheral blood mononuclear cells. CDR3 DNA, as far as it was read: TGCAGTGCTAGAGATACGACTATCACTGAA. This gives the protein CSARDTTITE. The whole CDR3 protein is CSARDTTITEAFF.